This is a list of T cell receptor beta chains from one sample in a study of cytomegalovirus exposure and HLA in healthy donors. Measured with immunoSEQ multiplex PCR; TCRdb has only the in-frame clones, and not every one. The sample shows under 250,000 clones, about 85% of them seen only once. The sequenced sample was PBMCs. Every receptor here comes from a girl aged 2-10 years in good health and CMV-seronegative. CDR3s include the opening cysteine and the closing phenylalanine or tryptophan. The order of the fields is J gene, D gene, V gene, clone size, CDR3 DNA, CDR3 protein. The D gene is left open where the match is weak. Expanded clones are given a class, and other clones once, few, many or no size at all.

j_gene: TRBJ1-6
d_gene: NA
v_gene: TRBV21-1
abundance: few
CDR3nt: TGTGCCAGCATCATGCCTCCGGGACAGGGGATCTCACCCCTCCACTTT
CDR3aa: CASIMPPGQGISPLHF

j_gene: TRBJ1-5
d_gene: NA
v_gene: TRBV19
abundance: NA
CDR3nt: TGTGCCAGTAGTATAGGCCCCCCTCGCAGGGAAAATCAGCCCCAGCATTTT
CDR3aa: CASSIGPPRRENQPQHF

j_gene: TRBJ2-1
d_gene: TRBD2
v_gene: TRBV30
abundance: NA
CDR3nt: TGTGCCTGGAGGGGACCTAGCGGTAGCTCCTACAATGAGCAGTTCTTC
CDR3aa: CAWRGPSGSSYNEQFF

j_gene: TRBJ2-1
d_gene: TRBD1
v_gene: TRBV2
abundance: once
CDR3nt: TGTGCCAGCAGTGGACAGGGTCTGAATCTCAATGAGCAGTTCTTC
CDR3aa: CASSGQGLNLNEQFF

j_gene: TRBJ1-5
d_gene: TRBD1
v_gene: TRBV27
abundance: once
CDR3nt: TGTGCCAGCCGGGACAGGGGGCGTGGGTCCAATCAGCCCCAGCATTTT
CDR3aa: CASRDRGRGSNQPQHF

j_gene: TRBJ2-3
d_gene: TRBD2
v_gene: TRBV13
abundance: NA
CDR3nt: TGTGCCAGCAGCGGGATGACTAGCGGGAGGACAGATACGCAGTATTTT
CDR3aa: CASSGMTSGRTDTQYF

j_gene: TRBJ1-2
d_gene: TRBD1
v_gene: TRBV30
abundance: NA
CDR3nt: TGTGCCTGGGGACAGGAGTTAGGCTATGGCTACACCTTC
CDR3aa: CAWGQELGYGYTF

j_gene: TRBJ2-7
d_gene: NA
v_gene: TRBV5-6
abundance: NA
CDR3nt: TGTGCCAGCAGCTTCGTCGGAGGGGAATACGAGCAGTACTTC
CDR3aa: CASSFVGGEYEQYF

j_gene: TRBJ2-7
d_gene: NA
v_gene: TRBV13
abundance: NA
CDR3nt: TGTGCCAGCAGCTTATCGCGGGGGCGAGCCTACGAGCAGTACTTC
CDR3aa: CASSLSRGRAYEQYF

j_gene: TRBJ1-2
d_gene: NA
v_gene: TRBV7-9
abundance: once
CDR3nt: TGTGCCAGCAGCTTAGGAGGAGGCTACACCTTC
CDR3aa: CASSLGGGYTF

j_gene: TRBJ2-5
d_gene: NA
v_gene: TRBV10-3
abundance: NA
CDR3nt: TGTGCCATCAGTGGGACAAAACAAGAGACCCAGTACTTC
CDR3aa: CAISGTKQETQYF

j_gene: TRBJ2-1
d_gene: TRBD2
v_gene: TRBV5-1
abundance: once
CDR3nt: TGCGCCAGCAGCTTAAGCGGGGATTCTCATGAGCAGTTCTTC
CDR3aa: CASSLSGDSHEQFF

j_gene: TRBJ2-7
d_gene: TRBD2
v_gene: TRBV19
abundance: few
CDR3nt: TGTGCCAGTAGTATAGGGACTAGCGGCTACGAGCAGTACTTC
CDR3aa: CASSIGTSGYEQYF

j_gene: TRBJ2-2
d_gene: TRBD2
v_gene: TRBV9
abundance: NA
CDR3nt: TGTGCCAGCAGCGTTAGCGGGACGAACACCGGGGAGCTGTTTTTT
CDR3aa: CASSVSGTNTGELFF

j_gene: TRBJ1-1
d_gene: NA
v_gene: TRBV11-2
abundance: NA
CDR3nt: TGTGCCAGCAGCTTAGCTATAGCGAACACTGAAGCTTTCTTT
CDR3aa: CASSLAIANTEAFF

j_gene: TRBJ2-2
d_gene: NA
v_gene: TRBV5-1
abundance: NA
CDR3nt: TGCGCCAGCAGCTTGGACATTTCCGGGGAGCTGTTTTTT
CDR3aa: CASSLDISGELFF

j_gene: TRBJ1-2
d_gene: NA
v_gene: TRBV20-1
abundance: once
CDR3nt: TGCAGTGCTAGCTTGACTAGTGGCTACACCTTC
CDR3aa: CSASLTSGYTF

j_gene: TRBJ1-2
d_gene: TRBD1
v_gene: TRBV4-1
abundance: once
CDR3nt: TGCGCCAGCAGCCCCGAAGGTTACAGGGGGCTTCATGGCTACACCTTC
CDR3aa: CASSPEGYRGLHGYTF

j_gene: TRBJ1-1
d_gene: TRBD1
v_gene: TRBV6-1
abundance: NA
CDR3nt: TGTGCCAGCAGCACGGACAGGTCGAACACTGAAGCTTTCTTT
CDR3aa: CASSTDRSNTEAFF

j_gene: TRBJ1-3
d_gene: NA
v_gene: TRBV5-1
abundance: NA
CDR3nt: TGCGCCAGCAGCTCGGGGTGGCAGTTGGACTCTGGAAACACCATATATTTT
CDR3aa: CASSSGWQLDSGNTIYF

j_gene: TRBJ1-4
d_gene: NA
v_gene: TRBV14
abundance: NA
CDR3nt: TGTGCCAGCAGCCAAGAGGTAGAGGAAAAACTGTTTTTT
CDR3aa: CASSQEVEEKLFF

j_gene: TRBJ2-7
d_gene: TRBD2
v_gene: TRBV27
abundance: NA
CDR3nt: TGTGCCAGCAGTCCAGGACTAGCGGCCTACGAGCAGTACTTC
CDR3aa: CASSPGLAAYEQYF

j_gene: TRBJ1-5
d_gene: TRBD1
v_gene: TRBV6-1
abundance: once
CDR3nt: TGTGCCAGCATCCCGACAGGGGGTCGGCCCCAGCATTTT
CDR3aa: CASIPTGGRPQHF